Listed below are T cell receptor beta chains from one sample, sequenced in a study of T cell responses to AZD1222 COVID-19 vaccine. Profiled with immunoSEQ multiplex PCR; TCRdb holds only in-frame clones, not every one. The profile covers about 160,000 clones, with roughly nine tenths appearing a single time and approximately 6.9% taken by the ten largest. The sample consisted of peripheral blood, taken on day 0 of AZD1222 vaccination. All receptors derive from an adult in good health. The CDR3 runs from the conserved cysteine through the conserved F or W.

TRBV6-1	TRBJ1-2	CASSEVKGDFYGYTF
TRBV3-1/TRBV3-2	TRBJ2-1	CASSQQHTNNEQFF
TRBV2	TRBJ2-5	CASSGTGPPRETQYF
TRBV6-1	TRBJ1-2	CASSEAHRGGGYTF
TRBV7-9	TRBJ2-3	CASRYIDRVSDTQYF
TRBV18	TRBJ2-6	CASSPGRTGAGANVLTF
TRBV4-2	TRBJ2-3	CASSQDVRDTQYF
TRBV30	TRBJ2-7	CAWSDGLAGGREQYF
TRBV5-6	TRBJ2-7	CASSLNSEQYF
TRBV27	TRBJ1-6	CASRQGLDSPLHF
TRBV5-1	TRBJ1-2	CASSLSQGNYGYTF
TRBV9	TRBJ2-7	CASSFGQGSYEQYF
TRBV27	TRBJ2-7	CASSLLGSEQYF
TRBV9	TRBJ2-3	CASSVAAGGYTDTQYF
TRBV5-4	TRBJ1-4	CASSLDMGEKLFF
TRBV19	TRBJ1-5	CASSSRQGASNQPQHF
TRBV7-8	TRBJ2-1	CASSRRSGDPSYNEQFF
TRBV7-2	TRBJ2-3	CASSLRGLAGGHTDTQYF